Presented here are 23 T cell receptor beta chains from one specimen sequenced in a study of T cell responses to AZD1222 COVID-19 vaccine. TCRdb keeps only in-frame clones here, not all; method: immunoSEQ multiplex PCR. The data contain about 140,000 clones, approximately 91% of them singletons. The source material was peripheral blood, sampled on day 0 of AZD1222 vaccination. These receptors all stem from an adult in good health.

The V call is TRBV28, the J call TRBJ2-5; either TRBD1 or TRBD2 may supply D (5 bases each). Deletions cut 2 bases from V and 5 bases from J, with 9 bases between. CDR1 is MDHEN, CDR2 SYDVKM, per germline. This CDR3 is 13 amino acids long. The CDR3 loop reads CASSLKGTETQYF. In DNA form, the CDR3 reads TGTGCCAGCAGTTTAAAAGGGACCGAGACCCAGTACTTC.

The chain combines TRBV11-1 with TRBJ2-7; D uncertain. Trimming took off 5 bases at V and 7 bases at J, with 15 bases between the two ends. CDR1 SGHAT and CDR2 FQDESV come from the germline V gene (reference sequence). The CDR3 extends over 13 amino acids. CDR3 sequence reads: CASSREAVGEQYF. The CDR3 DNA sequence: TGTGCCAGCAGCCGAGAGGCGGTGGGGGAGCAGTACTTC.

The rearrangement joins TRBV5-1 to TRBJ2-7; 11 bases are shared with TRBD2. CDR3 length equals 15 residues. J was trimmed by 5 bases and V by 0 bases; bases with no gene match: 4. CDR1 is SGHRS and CDR2 is YFSETQ in the germline V gene. The CDR3 region has the DNA TGCGCCAGCAGCTTGGTTAGCGGGAGGGTGAACGAGCAGTACTTC. This codes for CASSLVSGRVNEQYF.

The CDR3, as DNA: TGTGCCAGCAGCTTCGAAGGGGGATATGGCTACACCTTC. Translation: CASSFEGGYGYTF. The rearrangement links TRBV7-9 to TRBJ1-2, with D perhaps TRBD1 (6 bases). Germline V gives CDR1 SEHNR, CDR2 FQNEAQ (reference sequence). V was shortened by 3 bases and J by 5 bases, with 10 bases between the two germline ends. This CDR3 has 13 amino acids. Supplemented by reference TRBV7-9 and TRBJ1-2, the full variable domain reads DTGVSQNPRHKITKRGQNVTFRCDPISEHNRLYWYRQTLGQGPEFLTYFQNEAQLEKSRLLSDRFSAERPKGSFSTLEIQRTEQGDSAMYLCASSFEGGYGYTFGSGTRLTVV.

This clone was recorded only once. The chain couples TRBV15 to TRBJ1-5; D gene unclear. The CDR3 is 15 residues long. Germline V gene lookup returns CDR1 LNHNV and CDR2 YYDKDF (reference sequence). V was pared by 3 bases and J by 0 bases, with 9 bases between. The CDR3 DNA reads as TGTGCCACCAGCAGTACACATTATAGCAATCAGCCCCAGCATTTT. Translation: CATSSTHYSNQPQHF.

The gene calls are TRBV11-3 and TRBJ2-1; D call uncertain. V gave up 0 bases and J gave up 9 bases, with 12 bases separating them. The CDR3 is made up of 14 amino acids. Germline V gene sequence: CDR1 SGHNT, CDR2 YENEEA. The CDR3 sequence: CASSLDRRASEQFF. The CDR3 bases are TGTGCCAGCAGCTTAGATCGAAGGGCAAGTGAGCAGTTCTTC.

The chain has TRBV18 and TRBJ2-6; TRBD2 matches 10 bases. With V trimmed by 6 bases and J by 0 bases, 8 bases remained unmatched. Germline-derived CDR1 and CDR2 are KGHSH and LQKENI. This CDR3 has 18 amino acids. CDR3 amino acids: CASSPGLAESSGANVLTF. The CDR3 DNA is TGTGCCAGCTCTCCAGGACTAGCGGAAAGCTCTGGGGCCAACGTCCTGACTTTC.

CDR3 protein: CARSLRQYEQYF. The CDR3 coding sequence is TGTGCCAGAAGCTTAAGGCAGTACGAGCAGTACTTC. The V call is TRBV7-5, the J call TRBJ2-7. TRBV7-5 constitutes a pseudogene. The CDR3 is made up of 12 amino acids.

The chain recombines TRBV6-5 with TRBJ2-7; perhaps D is TRBD1 or TRBD2 (5 bases each). V lost 0 bases, J lost 4 bases, and 13 bases lay in between. CDR3 size: 15 residues. Germline lookup yields CDR1 MNHEY and CDR2 SVGAGI. The CDR3 DNA reads as TGTGCCAGCAGTTACTCGCGAGGGGCCTGGTACGAGCAGTACTTC. It encodes CASSYSRGAWYEQYF.

The gene calls are TRBV3-1 (or the pseudogene TRBV3-2) and TRBJ1-2; TRBD1 matches at 11 bases. J was trimmed by 5 bases and V by 2 bases; bases with no gene match: 7. The CDR3 covers 16 residues. The germline V gene has CDR1 LGHDT and CDR2 YNNKEL (reference sequence). Here the CDR3 reads CASSQWTGGREYGYTF. CDR3 bases: TGTGCCAGCAGCCAATGGACAGGGGGCCGGGAATATGGCTACACCTTC.

The chain is built from TRBV5-1 and TRBJ2-2; 7 bases are a match to TRBD1. Per germline, CDR1 SGHRS and CDR2 YFSETQ. The CDR3 spans 14 residues. Trimming at V came to 2 bases and at J to 7 bases, leaving 5 bases not matched to a gene. In DNA, the CDR3 is TGCGCCAGCAGCTTTGGGACAGAAAACGGGGAGCTGTTTTTT. This translates into CASSFGTENGELFF.

V gene TRBV27 combines with J gene TRBJ1-5; D not resolved. With 3 bases removed from V and 3 bases from J, the gap between germline ends came to 12 bases. The length of the CDR3 is 15 residues. The germline V gene has CDR1 MNHEY and CDR2 SMNVEV (reference sequence). DNA for the CDR3: TGTGCCAGCAGTTTTAGAGGGAGAGACAATCAGCCCCAGCATTTT. Translation: CASSFRGRDNQPQHF.

This clone came up once. The CDR3, as DNA: TGTGCCAGCAGCCGTGCGGGGTGGCGGAATGGCTACACCTTC. Its translation is CASSRAGWRNGYTF. The chain employs TRBV6-5 and TRBJ1-2, with D unresolved. Germline V gives CDR1 MNHEY, CDR2 SVGAGI. V was shortened by 6 bases and J by 6 bases, with 17 bases between the two germline ends. CDR3 length equals 14 residues.

The rearrangement links TRBV18 to TRBJ1-1, with 8 bases fitting TRBD1. CDR3 length equals 13 residues. Germline V gene data show CDR1 as KGHSH and CDR2 as LQKENI. V gave up 4 bases and J gave up 7 bases; unmatched junction bases: 5. CDR3: CASSQQGEGEAFF. The DNA for the CDR3 is TGTGCCAGCTCACAACAGGGGGAAGGTGAAGCTTTCTTT.

This clone was observed a single time. The chain combines TRBV4-1 with TRBJ1-2; the match to TRBD1 covers 7 bases. CDR1 MGHRA and CDR2 YSYEKL come from the germline V gene. V lost 2 bases to trimming and J lost 1 base; unmatched junction nucleotides: 7. The CDR3 sequence is 16 residues long. As DNA, the CDR3 is TGCGCCAGCAGCCAACCCAACAGGGGAGTTAACTATGGCTACACCTTC. The encoded protein is CASSQPNRGVNYGYTF.

The V call is TRBV4-2, the J call TRBJ1-2; 8 nucleotides line up with TRBD1. The CDR3 consists of 16 residues. The V gene end was trimmed by 2 bases and the J gene end by 4 bases; junction bases not matched to a gene: 9. Germline V CDR1 and CDR2: LGHNA, YNFKEQ. The CDR3 DNA sequence: TGTGCCAGCAGCCAATTGGGACAGGCCACCCTCTATGGCTACACCTTC. Protein: CASSQLGQATLYGYTF.

V and J are TRBV6-4 and TRBJ2-3; D might be TRBD2 (6 bases). V dropped 2 bases and J dropped 0 bases, with 6 bases sitting between them. The CDR3 is 14 amino acids. Germline values: CDR1 MRHNA, CDR2 SNTAGT. In nucleotides, the CDR3 is TGTGCCAGCAGTGACGGGACTAGCACAGATACGCAGTATTTT. It encodes CASSDGTSTDTQYF.

The chain combines TRBV7-2 with TRBJ1-2; D ambiguous. Germline V lookup: CDR1 SGHTA, CDR2 FQGNSA. Trimming removed 3 bases from V and 4 bases from J, with 6 bases in between. The CDR3 runs to 12 residues. The CDR3 is CASSFRSYGYTF. In DNA form, the CDR3 reads TGTGCCAGCAGCTTTAGATCCTATGGCTACACCTTC.

The CDR3 spells CAISERGGANYGYTF. CDR3 DNA: TGTGCCATCAGTGAGAGGGGGGGCGCAAACTATGGCTACACCTTC. The J gene is TRBJ1-2, the V gene TRBV10-3, with D possibly TRBD1 on 6 matching bases. The CDR3 is 15 amino acids. Per germline, CDR1 ENHRY and CDR2 SYGVKD. The germline V and J ends were trimmed by 2 bases and 2 bases, with 12 bases remaining between them.

This chain joins TRBV18 and TRBJ1-1; 7 nucleotides agree with TRBD1. CDR1 is KGHSH and CDR2 is LQKENI in the germline V gene. The junction had 24 bases not matched to a gene; V was cut back by 3 bases and J by 14 bases. The CDR3 runs to 17 residues. In DNA form, the CDR3 reads TGTGCCAGCTCACCCATCCCCCTAACAGGGGATCGGGTGATTGTCTTCTTT. It translates to CASSPIPLTGDRVIVFF. Full variable domain (missing parts from reference TRBV18 and TRBJ1-1): NAGVMQNPRHLVRRRGQEARLRCSPMKGHSHVYWYRQLPEEGLKFMVYLQKENIIDESGMPKERFSAEFPKEGPSILRIQQVVRGDSAAYFCASSPIPLTGDRVIVFFGQGTRLTVV.

This chain connects TRBV7-9 to TRBJ1-5; no reliable D call. Trimming stripped 9 bases from V and 0 bases from J, with 9 bases between. Germline V gives CDR1 SEHNR, CDR2 FQNEAQ (reference sequence). The CDR3 consists of 13 residues. The CDR3 DNA reads as TGTGCCAGTCGAAGGGATAGCAATCAGCCCCAGCATTTT. Its protein is CASRRDSNQPQHF. Full variable domain (outside the CDR3, taken from reference TRBV7-9 and TRBJ1-5): DTGVSQNPRHKITKRGQNVTFRCDPISEHNRLYWYRQTLGQGPEFLTYFQNEAQLEKSRLLSDRFSAERPKGSFSTLEIQRTEQGDSAMYLCASRRDSNQPQHFGDGTRLSIL.

This clone was picked up one time. The junction differs from germline at one of its ends, possibly a read error. This sequence joins TRBV7-7 and TRBJ2-1; 13 positions agree with TRBD2. There are 15 residues in the CDR3. Germline assignment: CDR1 SSHAT and CDR2 FNYEAQ (reference sequence). CDR3: CASSLELAGGNEQFF. As DNA, the CDR3 is TGTGCTAGCAGCTTGGAACTAGCGGGAGGGAATGAGCAGTTCTTC.

CDR3 DNA sequence: TGTGCCAGCTCACCAGTAGCGCAGCTCGGCTACAATGAGCAGTTCTTC. This translates into CASSPVAQLGYNEQFF. The chain joins TRBV18 to TRBJ2-1; TRBD2 is a possible D gene (5 bases). Germline CDR1 is KGHSH and CDR2 is LQKENI. V shed 2 bases and J shed 3 bases, with 14 bases lying between them. This CDR3 contains 16 residues.